The 20 T cell receptor beta chains reported below all come from one sample, sequenced in a study of low-dose radiotherapy and immunotherapy resistance in tumors (dated by TCRdb to between 2021 and 2022). Sequenced on an Illumina HiSeq 2500. To make first-strand cDNA, Superscript III was used along with a set of TRAV- and TRBV-specific primers so that both the TCRalpha and TCRbeta chains were covered. TCRs were amplified for around 20 PCR cycles with Phusion, using a constant-region primer paired with the adapter attached to the V primers. In-frame beta chains were kept once TCRdb had trimmed the public reads at Q25 with fastp and called clones with MiXCR. Identical CDR3 proteins give one entry, which carries the most common genes and DNA. Recorded for this sample are tens of thousands of distinct CDR3 sequences; about a quarter of them occurred a single time. The ten top clones hold 6.6% of the sample.

This specimen's time point label, interpreted: before trial treatment. This sample comprised PBMCs, obtained before treatment. The origin of the receptors is a male donor with rectosigmoid adenocarcinoma.

This clonotype was recorded at least ten times. The junction and the germline gene differ at one end; a read error may be behind it. This chain uses TRBV18 with TRBJ2-5; D is unresolved. The CDR3 totals 15 residues. CDR1 and CDR2 (germline): KGHSH, LQKENI. In DNA, the CDR3 is TGTGCCAGCTCACCATTGGTGGCAGCCAAAGAGATCCAGTACTTC. Its protein product is CASSPLVAAKEIQYF.

On this clonotype itself: The DNA is left out, because the CDR3 cannot be placed on it with certainty; the CDR3 is given as TCRdb lists it. The chain combines TRBV28 with TRBJ2-2; TRBD1 is the table's D call and was not checked against the DNA. In germline, CDR1 is MDHEN, CDR2 SYDVKM. Termini included, the CDR3 measures 24 amino acids. CDR3 amino acids: CASSFGRVGSYEQYFGPGTGELFF.

V usage is TRBV6-8 and J usage is TRBJ1-4; no definite D call. CDR1 is MNHGY and CDR2 is SAAAGT in the germline V gene. The CDR3 runs to 13 residues. Between the trimmed V and J ends, which lost 7 bases and 7 bases, there was a span of 13 bases. The CDR3 spells CASTWSNSEKLFF. CDR3 DNA sequence: TGTGCCAGCACGTGGAGTAATAGTGAAAAACTGTTTTTT.

In this sample, this clonotype turned up many times. The rearrangement joins TRBV7-9 to TRBJ2-5, with TRBD1 matching 7 bases. After removal of 0 bases from V and 1 base from J, the junction contained 2 bases not matched to a gene. CDR1 SEHNR and CDR2 FQNEAQ come from the germline V gene (reference sequence). The CDR3 loop spans 15 amino acids. DNA for the CDR3: TGTGCCAGCAGCTTAGCTGGGACAGTCCAAGAGACCCAGTACTTC. It yields the protein CASSLAGTVQETQYF.

On this clonotype: With a far larger clone one base away, a read error is the likely cause. The chain has TRBV9 and TRBJ2-7; D tentatively reads TRBD1 or TRBD2 (5 bases each). Germline CDR1 reads SGDLS; CDR2 reads YYNGEE. The CDR3 totals 14 residues. V was cut by 3 bases and J by 7 bases, with 17 bases left in between. The CDR3 spells CASSEGTGYNEQYF. The CDR3 bases are TGTGCCAGCAGCGAAGGGACGGGTTACAATGAGCAGTACTTC.

As to this clonotype: It differs at one base from a far larger clone, so likely a read error. The gene calls are TRBV18 and TRBJ2-7; D uncertain. Germline V gene lookup returns CDR1 KGHSH and CDR2 LQKENI. The CDR3 totals 13 residues. The ends were cut back, 2 bases at V and 7 bases at J, with 12 bases in the middle. The CDR3 DNA reads TGTGCCAGCTCACCAACACTCCACAATGAGCAGTACTTC. This codes for CASSPTLHNEQYF.

Many counts were recorded for this clonotype. The V gene is TRBV11-2, the J gene TRBJ1-5; D not resolved. The germline V gene encodes CDR1 SGHAT and CDR2 FQNNGV. This CDR3 region has 13 residues. Trimming removed 1 base from V and 6 bases from J, with 7 bases in between. The CDR3 protein is CASSLGWGQPQHF. As DNA, the CDR3 is TGTGCCAGCAGCTTAGGGTGGGGTCAGCCCCAGCATTTT.

This sequence joins TRBV5-5 and TRBJ2-6; D possibly corresponds to TRBD1 (5 bases). Deletions cut 1 base from V and 0 bases from J, with 11 bases between. The CDR3 has 17 amino acids. Germline CDR1 is SGHKS and CDR2 is YYEKEE (reference sequence). The CDR3 nucleotides read TGTGCCAGCAGCTTGCTTCCAGGGATCTCTGGGGCCAACGTCCTGACTTTC. It translates to CASSLLPGISGANVLTF.

This clonotype was recorded many times. The J gene is TRBJ2-2, the V gene TRBV28; possibly TRBD2 for D (6 bases). V lost 7 bases, J lost 7 bases, and 19 bases lay in between. Per the germline V gene, CDR1 is MDHEN and CDR2 is SYDVKM. The CDR3 has 15 residues. CDR3 nucleotides: TGTGCCAGCACCCCTGAGGAGGGGATTTTCGGGGAGCTGTTTTTT. This sequence encodes CASTPEEGIFGELFF.

The V gene is TRBV12-3 or TRBV12-4, the J gene TRBJ2-5, with TRBD1 matching 12 bases. The J segment lost 5 bases and the V segment lost 6 bases, leaving 1 base of the junction unmatched. CDR3 length: 13 amino acids. CDR3 protein: CASRGQGAETQYF. CDR3 nucleotides: TGTGCCAGCAGGGGACAGGGGGCCGAGACCCAGTACTTC.

This clonotype has a count of ten or more. The chain recombines TRBV7-2 with TRBJ2-2; D is unresolved. V was shortened by 7 bases and J by 3 bases, with 3 bases between the two germline ends. Germline CDR1 SGHTA, CDR2 FQGNSA. CDR3 length equals 11 residues. The CDR3 DNA sequence: TGTGCCAGCACCGACACCGGGGAGCTGTTTTTT. Residues: CASTDTGELFF.

In this sample, this clonotype turned up many times. The rearrangement uses TRBV5-4 and TRBJ1-1, with a weak D call TRBD1 (6 bases). The CDR3 runs 16 residues. V was pared by 2 bases and J by 1 base, with 15 bases between. Germline V gives CDR1 SGHNT, CDR2 YYREEE (reference sequence). For the CDR3, the DNA is TGTGCCAGCAGCTTATCCGGGGGCGGGGGGAACACTGAAGCTTTCTTT. Its translation: CASSLSGGGGNTEAFF.

This clonotype has just a few counts. The limits of the CDR3 on the DNA are not certain, so only TCRdb's listed CDR3 is given. The chain links TRBV11-2 to TRBJ1-4. Germline assignment: CDR1 SGHAT and CDR2 FQNNGV. The CDR3 is made up of 17 amino acids, end residues included. CDR3 loop: CASSPSGRRGGEKLFFF.

The chain couples TRBV9 to TRBJ2-2, with TRBD2 identical over 8 bases. The germline V gene has CDR1 SGDLS and CDR2 YYNGEE. V was pared by 2 bases and J by 1 base, with 7 bases of the junction left unmatched. The CDR3 runs to 17 residues. The CDR3 reads CASSVKAGAQNTGELFF. CDR3 nucleotide sequence: TGTGCCAGCAGCGTCAAAGCGGGGGCCCAGAACACCGGGGAGCTGTTTTTT.

This clonotype was found many times. The chain couples TRBV30 to TRBJ1-5, with D unresolved. The V gene lost 1 base and the J gene lost 9 bases, with 10 bases spanning the gap. The germline gives CDR1 GTSNPN, CDR2 SVGIG (reference sequence). This CDR3 has 12 amino acids. Here the CDR3 reads CAWSALRMPQHF. In nucleotides, the CDR3 is TGTGCCTGGAGTGCTCTTAGGATGCCCCAGCATTTT.

This clonotype was seen at least ten times. The rearrangement links TRBV10-3 to TRBJ2-3; the match to TRBD1 covers 9 bases. Germline CDR1 reads ENHRY; CDR2 reads SYGVKD. V shed 7 bases, J shed 2 bases, and the junction held 10 bases outside the gene matches. The CDR3 length is 16 residues. The CDR3 here is CAINAQGAPPTDTQYF. For the CDR3, the DNA is TGTGCCATCAATGCACAGGGGGCGCCCCCCACAGATACGCAGTATTTT.

This clonotype was observed at least ten times. V is TRBV20-1 and J is TRBJ2-1; D possibly corresponds to TRBD1 (5 bases). Looked up from germline, CDR1 is DFQATT and CDR2 is SNEGSKA (reference sequence). Trimming removed 6 bases from V and 8 bases from J, with 20 bases in between. The CDR3 length is 14 residues. The CDR3 loop reads CSAHKAGLGDEQFF. The CDR3 DNA sequence: TGCAGTGCGCATAAAGCCGGCTTAGGGGATGAGCAGTTCTTC.

This clonotype was recorded at least ten times. This chain joins TRBV4-3 and TRBJ2-2, with 7 bases fitting TRBD2. The CDR3 has 16 amino acids. CDR1 is LGHNA and CDR2 is YSLEER in the germline V gene. V was clipped by 4 bases and J by 5 bases; unmatched bases: 10. CDR3 bases: TGCGCCAGCAGCCGGGGAGGGCTTCGAGGGACCGGGGAGCTGTTTTTT. Its translation is CASSRGGLRGTGELFF.

This clonotype showed up many times. J is TRBJ2-7 and V is TRBV6-2 or TRBV6-3; 9 bases fit TRBD1. The CDR3 is 15 amino acids. Germline V gives CDR1 MNHEY, CDR2 SVGEGT. The V gene end was trimmed by 6 bases and the J gene end by 3 bases; junction bases not matched to a gene: 9. The CDR3 spells CASRDRGVFGYEQYF. The CDR3 DNA reads as TGTGCCAGCAGAGACAGGGGGGTCTTCGGCTACGAGCAGTACTTC.

This clonotype has at least ten counts. This chain uses TRBV7-6 with TRBJ2-7, with TRBD1 matching 10 bases. Germline V CDR1 and CDR2: SGHVS, FNYEAQ. V lost 1 base to trimming and J lost 6 bases; unmatched junction nucleotides: 9. This CDR3 region has 16 residues. Here the CDR3 reads CASSLGFGTGVGEQYF. The CDR3 nucleotides read TGTGCCAGCAGCTTAGGCTTCGGGACAGGGGTGGGCGAGCAGTACTTC.